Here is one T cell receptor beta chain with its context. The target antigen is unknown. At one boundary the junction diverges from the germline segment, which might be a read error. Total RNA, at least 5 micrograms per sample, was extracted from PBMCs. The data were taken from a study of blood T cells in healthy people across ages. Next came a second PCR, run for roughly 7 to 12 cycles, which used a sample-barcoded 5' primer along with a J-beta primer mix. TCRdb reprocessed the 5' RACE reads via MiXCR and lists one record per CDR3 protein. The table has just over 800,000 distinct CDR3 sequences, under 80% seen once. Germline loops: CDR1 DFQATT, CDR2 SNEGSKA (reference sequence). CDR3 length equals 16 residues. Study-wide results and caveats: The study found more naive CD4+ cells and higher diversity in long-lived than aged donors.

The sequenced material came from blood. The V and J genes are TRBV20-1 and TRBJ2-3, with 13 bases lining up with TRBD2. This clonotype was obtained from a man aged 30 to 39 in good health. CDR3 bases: TGCAGTGCGAGAGGACTAGCGGGGGACCGCACAGATACGCAGTATTTT. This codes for CSARGLAGDRTDTQYF.